A single sample gave rise to the 6 T cell receptor beta chains below, sequenced in a study of blood T cell repertoires in COVID-19. Only in-frame clones appear in the TCRdb table, and some are missing; sequencing was by immunoSEQ multiplex PCR. The table shows 490,000 or so clones, with 88% occurring only once. The sequencing input was PBMCs or T cells enriched from blood (not recorded which). Receptors originate from a middle-aged woman who had recovered from COVID-19.

This clone came up once. This chain joins TRBV5-6 and TRBJ1-5, with D unresolved. The germline V gene has CDR1 SGHDT and CDR2 YYEEEE. This CDR3 has 15 residues. Trimming stripped 2 bases from V and 0 bases from J, with 9 bases between. The CDR3 here is CASSLMEYSNQPQHF. Here the CDR3 DNA reads TGTGCCAGCAGCTTAATGGAGTATAGCAATCAGCCCCAGCATTTT.

The chain is built from TRBV19 and TRBJ1-2, with TRBD1 matching over 7 bases. The CDR3 is 11 residues long. Germline CDR1 reads LNHDA; CDR2 reads SQIVND (reference sequence). V shed 5 bases and J 7 bases; nucleotides not matched to a gene: 1. CDR3 amino acids: CASSDRVGYTF. CDR3 DNA sequence: TGTGCCAGTAGTGACAGGGTTGGCTACACCTTC.

The V call is TRBV7-4, the J call TRBJ2-1; 13 nucleotides align to TRBD2. The CDR3 sequence is 15 residues long. Germline values: CDR1 SGHVT, CDR2 SQSDAQ. J gave up 5 bases and V 11 bases, and 9 bases lay outside the gene matches. The CDR3 DNA reads TGTGCCCGGAATGGGACTAGCGGGAAAGACAATGAGCAGTTCTTC. It specifies CARNGTSGKDNEQFF.

This clone is a singleton in its sample. The chain has TRBV5-4 and TRBJ1-2; D unclear. CDR1 and CDR2 from the germline V gene are SGHNT and YYREEE (reference sequence). Deletions cut 0 bases from V and 0 bases from J, with 6 bases between. The CDR3 sequence is 14 residues long. The CDR3 sequence is CASSLDTANYGYTF. The CDR3 nucleotides read TGTGCCAGCAGCTTGGATACAGCTAACTATGGCTACACCTTC.

On this clone itself: This sample includes further DNA sequences coding for the same CDR3. The rearrangement joins TRBV7-9 to TRBJ2-1, with D perhaps matching TRBD1 (6 bases). The ends were cut back, 1 base at V and 2 bases at J, with 6 bases in the middle. The germline V gene has CDR1 SEHNR and CDR2 FQNEAQ (reference sequence). The CDR3 runs to 14 residues. The CDR3 region is CASSLDRAYNEQFF. DNA for the CDR3: TGTGCCAGCAGCTTAGACAGGGCCTACAATGAGCAGTTCTTC.

The rearrangement uses TRBV25-1 and TRBJ2-2; D call uncertain. From germline, CDR1 is MGHDK and CDR2 SYGVNS. V was pared by 4 bases and J by 5 bases, with 11 bases between. This CDR3 region has 14 residues. The CDR3 protein is CASSGSTKTGELFF. CDR3 nucleotides: TGTGCCAGCAGTGGGAGTACAAAGACCGGGGAGCTGTTTTTT.